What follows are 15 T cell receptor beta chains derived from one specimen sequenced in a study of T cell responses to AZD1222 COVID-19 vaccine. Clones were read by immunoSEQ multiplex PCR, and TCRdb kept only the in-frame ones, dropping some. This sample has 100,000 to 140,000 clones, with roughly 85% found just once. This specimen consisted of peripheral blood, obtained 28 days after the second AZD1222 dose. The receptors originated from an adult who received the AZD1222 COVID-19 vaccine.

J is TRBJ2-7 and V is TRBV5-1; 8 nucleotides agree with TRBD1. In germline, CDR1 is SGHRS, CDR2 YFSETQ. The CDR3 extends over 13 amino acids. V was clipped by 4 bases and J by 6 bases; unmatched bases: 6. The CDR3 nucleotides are TGCGCCAGCAGCGCCTACACAGGGGGCGAGCAGTACTTC. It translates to CASSAYTGGEQYF.

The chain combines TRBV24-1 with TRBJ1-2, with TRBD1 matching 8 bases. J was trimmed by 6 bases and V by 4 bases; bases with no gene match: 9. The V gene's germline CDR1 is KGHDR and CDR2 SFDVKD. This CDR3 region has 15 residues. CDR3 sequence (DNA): TGTGCCACCAGTGACCCCGCGACAGGGGCGAATGGCTACACCTTC. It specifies CATSDPATGANGYTF.

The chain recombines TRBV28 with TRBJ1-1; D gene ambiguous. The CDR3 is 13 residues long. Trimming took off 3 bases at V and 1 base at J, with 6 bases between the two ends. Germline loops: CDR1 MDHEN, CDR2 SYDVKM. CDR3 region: CASSFSWNTEAFF. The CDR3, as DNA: TGTGCCAGCAGTTTCTCCTGGAACACTGAAGCTTTCTTT.

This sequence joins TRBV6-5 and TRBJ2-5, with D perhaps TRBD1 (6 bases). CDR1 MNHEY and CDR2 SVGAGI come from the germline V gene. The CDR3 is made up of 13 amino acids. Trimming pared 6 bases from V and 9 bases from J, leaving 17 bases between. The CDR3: CASSTGQRTAQYF. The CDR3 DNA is TGTGCCAGCAGCACAGGACAGAGAACGGCCCAGTACTTC.

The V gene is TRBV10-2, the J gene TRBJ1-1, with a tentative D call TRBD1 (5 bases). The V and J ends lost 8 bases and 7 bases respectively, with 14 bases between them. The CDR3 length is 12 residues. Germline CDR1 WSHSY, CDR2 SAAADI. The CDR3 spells CASLTEDIEAFF. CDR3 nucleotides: TGCGCCAGCCTGACAGAAGATATTGAAGCTTTCTTT.

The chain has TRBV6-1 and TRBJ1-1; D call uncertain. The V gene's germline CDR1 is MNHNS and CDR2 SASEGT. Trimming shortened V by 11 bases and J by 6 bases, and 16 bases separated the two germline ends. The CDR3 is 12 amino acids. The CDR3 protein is CAAKRSNSEAFF. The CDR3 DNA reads TGTGCCGCCAAAAGGAGCAACTCTGAAGCTTTCTTT.

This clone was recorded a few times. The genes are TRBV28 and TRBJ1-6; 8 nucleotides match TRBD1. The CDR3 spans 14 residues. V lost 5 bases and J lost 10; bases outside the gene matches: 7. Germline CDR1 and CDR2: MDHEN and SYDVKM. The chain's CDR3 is CASSPGQGGSPLHF. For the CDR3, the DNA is TGTGCCAGCAGTCCCGGACAGGGAGGCTCACCCCTCCACTTT.

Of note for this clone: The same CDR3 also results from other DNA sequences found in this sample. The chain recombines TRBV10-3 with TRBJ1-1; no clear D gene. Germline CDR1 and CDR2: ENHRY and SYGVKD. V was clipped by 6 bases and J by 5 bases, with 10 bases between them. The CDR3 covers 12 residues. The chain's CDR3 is CAIRKEDTEAFF. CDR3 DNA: TGTGCCATCAGGAAAGAGGATACTGAAGCTTTCTTT.

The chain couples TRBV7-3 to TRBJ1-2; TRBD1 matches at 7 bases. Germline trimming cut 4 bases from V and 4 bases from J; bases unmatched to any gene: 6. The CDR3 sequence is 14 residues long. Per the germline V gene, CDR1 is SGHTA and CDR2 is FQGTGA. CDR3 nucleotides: TGTGCCAGCAGCTCCACCCCAGGGGGCTATGGCTACACCTTC. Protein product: CASSSTPGGYGYTF.

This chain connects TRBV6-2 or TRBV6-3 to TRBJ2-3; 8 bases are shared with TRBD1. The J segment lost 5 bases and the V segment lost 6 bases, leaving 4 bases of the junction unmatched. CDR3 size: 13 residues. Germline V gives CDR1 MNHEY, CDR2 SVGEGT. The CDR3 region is CASSRGHGDTQYF. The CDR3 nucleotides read TGTGCCAGCAGCAGGGGGCATGGAGATACGCAGTATTTT.

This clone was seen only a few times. CDR3 amino acids: CASSIGTYQGANVLTF. The CDR3 region has the DNA TGTGCCAGTAGTATTGGGACCTATCAAGGGGCCAACGTCCTGACTTTC. The chain recombines TRBV19 with TRBJ2-6; possibly TRBD1 or TRBD2 for D (5 bases each). The CDR3 covers 16 residues. V lost 3 bases and J lost 4, with 13 bases in between. The V gene's germline CDR1 is LNHDA and CDR2 SQIVND (reference sequence).

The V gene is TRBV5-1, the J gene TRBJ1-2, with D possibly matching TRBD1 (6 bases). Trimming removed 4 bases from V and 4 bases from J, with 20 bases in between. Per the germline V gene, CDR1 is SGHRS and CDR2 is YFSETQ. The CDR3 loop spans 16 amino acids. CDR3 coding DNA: TGCGCCAGCAGCGGGATCCAAGGGGGAGGCGCCTATGGCTACACCTTC. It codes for CASSGIQGGGAYGYTF.

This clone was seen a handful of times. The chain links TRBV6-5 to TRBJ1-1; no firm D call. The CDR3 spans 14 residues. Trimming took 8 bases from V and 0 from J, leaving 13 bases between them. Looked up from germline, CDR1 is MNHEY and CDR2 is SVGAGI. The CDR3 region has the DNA TGTGCCAGCTGGGCAGGAACCATGAACACTGAAGCTTTCTTT. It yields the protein CASWAGTMNTEAFF.

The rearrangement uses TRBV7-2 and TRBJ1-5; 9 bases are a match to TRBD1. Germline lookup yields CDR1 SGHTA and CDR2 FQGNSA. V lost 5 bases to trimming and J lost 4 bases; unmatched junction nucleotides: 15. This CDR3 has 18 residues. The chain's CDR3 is CASSQAPYRGLGNQPQHF. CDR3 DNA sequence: TGTGCCAGCAGCCAAGCCCCCTACAGGGGGCTCGGTAATCAGCCCCAGCATTTT.

The CDR3 spells CSGDGVATEAFF. The CDR3 nucleotides are TGCAGCGGAGACGGGGTTGCCACTGAAGCTTTCTTT. The chain carries TRBV29-1 and TRBJ1-1; D gene ambiguous. V was trimmed by 7 bases and J by 4 bases, leaving 13 bases between them. The CDR3 contains 12 residues. Looked up from germline, CDR1 is SQVTM and CDR2 is ANQGSEA.